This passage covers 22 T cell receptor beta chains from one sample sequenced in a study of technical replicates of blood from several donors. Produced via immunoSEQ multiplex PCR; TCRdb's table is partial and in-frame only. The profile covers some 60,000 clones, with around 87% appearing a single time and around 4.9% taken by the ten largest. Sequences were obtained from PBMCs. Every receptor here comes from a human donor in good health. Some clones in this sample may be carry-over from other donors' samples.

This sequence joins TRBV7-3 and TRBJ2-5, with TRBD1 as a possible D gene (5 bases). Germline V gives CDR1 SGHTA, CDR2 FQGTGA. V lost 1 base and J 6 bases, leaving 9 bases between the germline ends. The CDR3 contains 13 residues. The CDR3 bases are TGTGCCAGCAGCTTAAAGGGGCTACAGACCCAGTACTTC. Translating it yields CASSLKGLQTQYF.

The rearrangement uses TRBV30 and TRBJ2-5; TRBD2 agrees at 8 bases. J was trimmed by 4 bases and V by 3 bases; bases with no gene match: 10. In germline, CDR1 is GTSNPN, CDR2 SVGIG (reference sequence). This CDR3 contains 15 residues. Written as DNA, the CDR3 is TGTGCCTGGAGCCCACTCGGGAGGGAGCGAGAGACCCAGTACTTC. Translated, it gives CAWSPLGRERETQYF.

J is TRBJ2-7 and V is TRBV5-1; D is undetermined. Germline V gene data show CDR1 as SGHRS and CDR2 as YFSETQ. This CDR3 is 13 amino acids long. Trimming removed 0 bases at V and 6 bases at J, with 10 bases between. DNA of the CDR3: TGCGCCAGCAGCTTGGAGCCTAGTGGCGAGCAGTACTTC. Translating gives CASSLEPSGEQYF.

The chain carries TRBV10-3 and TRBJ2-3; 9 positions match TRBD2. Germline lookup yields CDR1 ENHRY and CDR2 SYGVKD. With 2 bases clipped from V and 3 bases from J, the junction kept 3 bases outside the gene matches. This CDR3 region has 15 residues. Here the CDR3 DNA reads TGTGCCATCAGTGAGGCTAGCGGGGAGACAGATACGCAGTATTTT. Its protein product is CAISEASGETDTQYF.

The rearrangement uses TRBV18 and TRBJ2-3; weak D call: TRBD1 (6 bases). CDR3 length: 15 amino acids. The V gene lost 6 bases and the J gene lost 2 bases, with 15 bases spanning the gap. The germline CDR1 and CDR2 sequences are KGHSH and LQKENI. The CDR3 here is CASSSGTGLTDTQYF. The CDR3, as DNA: TGTGCCAGCTCGAGCGGCACAGGGCTCACAGATACGCAGTATTTT. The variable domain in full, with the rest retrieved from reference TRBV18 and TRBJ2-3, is NAGVMQNPRHLVRRRGQEARLRCSPMKGHSHVYWYRQLPEEGLKFMVYLQKENIIDESGMPKERFSAEFPKEGPSILRIQQVVRGDSAAYFCASSSGTGLTDTQYFGPGTRLTVL.

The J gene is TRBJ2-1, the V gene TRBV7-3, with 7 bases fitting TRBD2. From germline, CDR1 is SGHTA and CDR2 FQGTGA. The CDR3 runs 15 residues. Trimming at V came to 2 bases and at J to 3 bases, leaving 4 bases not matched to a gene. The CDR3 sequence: CASSLRLAGYNEQFF. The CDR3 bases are TGTGCCAGCAGCTTACGACTAGCAGGCTACAATGAGCAGTTCTTC. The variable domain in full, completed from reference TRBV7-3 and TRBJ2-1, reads GAGVSQTPSNKVTEKGKYVELRCDPISGHTALYWYRQSLGQGPEFLIYFQGTGAADDSGLPNDRFFAVRPEGSVSTLKIQRTERGDSAVYLCASSLRLAGYNEQFFGPGTRLTVL.

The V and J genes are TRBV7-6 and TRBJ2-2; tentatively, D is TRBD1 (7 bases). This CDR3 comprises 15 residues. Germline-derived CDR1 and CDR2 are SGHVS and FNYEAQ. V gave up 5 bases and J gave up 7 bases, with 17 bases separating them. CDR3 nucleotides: TGTGCCAGCAGCCCGGGGTCAGGGGGGCGCGGGGAGCTGTTTTTT. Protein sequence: CASSPGSGGRGELFF.

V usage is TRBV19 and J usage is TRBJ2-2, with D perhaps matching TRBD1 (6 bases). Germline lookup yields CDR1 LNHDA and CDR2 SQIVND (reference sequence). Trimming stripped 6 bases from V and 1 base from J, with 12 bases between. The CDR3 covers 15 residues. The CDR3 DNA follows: TGTGCCAGTAGAATGGGACAAGTGAACACCGGGGAGCTGTTTTTT. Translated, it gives CASRMGQVNTGELFF.

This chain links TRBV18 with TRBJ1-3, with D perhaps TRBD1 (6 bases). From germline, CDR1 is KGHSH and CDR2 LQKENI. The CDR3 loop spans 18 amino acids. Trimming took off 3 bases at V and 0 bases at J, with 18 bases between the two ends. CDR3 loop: CASSPPTKRGSSGNTIYF. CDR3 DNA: TGTGCCAGCTCACCCCCCACGAAGAGGGGGAGCTCTGGAAACACCATATATTTT.

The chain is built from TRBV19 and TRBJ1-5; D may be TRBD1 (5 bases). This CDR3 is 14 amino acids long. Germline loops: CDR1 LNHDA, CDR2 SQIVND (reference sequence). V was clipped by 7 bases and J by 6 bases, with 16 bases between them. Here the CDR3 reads CASTLLIGGQPQHF. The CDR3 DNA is TGTGCCAGTACCCTATTGATCGGGGGTCAGCCCCAGCATTTT.

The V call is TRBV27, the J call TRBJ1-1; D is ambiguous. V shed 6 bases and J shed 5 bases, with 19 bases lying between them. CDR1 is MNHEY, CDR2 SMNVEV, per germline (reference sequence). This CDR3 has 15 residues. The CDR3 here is CASRGGEFVKTEAFF. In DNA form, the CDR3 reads TGTGCCAGCAGAGGTGGAGAATTCGTTAAAACTGAAGCTTTCTTT.

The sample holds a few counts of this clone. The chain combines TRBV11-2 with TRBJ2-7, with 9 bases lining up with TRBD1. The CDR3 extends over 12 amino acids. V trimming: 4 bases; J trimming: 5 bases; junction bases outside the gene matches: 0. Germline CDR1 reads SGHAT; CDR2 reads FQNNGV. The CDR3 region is CASSWDRDEQYF. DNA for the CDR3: TGTGCCAGCAGCTGGGACAGGGACGAGCAGTACTTC.

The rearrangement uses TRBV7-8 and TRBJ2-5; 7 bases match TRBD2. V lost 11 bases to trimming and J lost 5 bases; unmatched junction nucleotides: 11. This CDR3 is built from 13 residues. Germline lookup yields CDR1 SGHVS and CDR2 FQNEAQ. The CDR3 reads CALGGRFTETQYF. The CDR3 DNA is TGTGCCTTGGGGGGGAGGTTCACGGAGACCCAGTACTTC.

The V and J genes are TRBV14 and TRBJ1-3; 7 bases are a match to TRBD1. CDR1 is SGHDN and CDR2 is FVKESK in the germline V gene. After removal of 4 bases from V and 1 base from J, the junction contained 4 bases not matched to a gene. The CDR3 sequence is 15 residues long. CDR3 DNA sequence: TGTGCCAGCAGCCCGCTACAGGGGTCTGGAAACACCATATATTTT. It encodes CASSPLQGSGNTIYF.

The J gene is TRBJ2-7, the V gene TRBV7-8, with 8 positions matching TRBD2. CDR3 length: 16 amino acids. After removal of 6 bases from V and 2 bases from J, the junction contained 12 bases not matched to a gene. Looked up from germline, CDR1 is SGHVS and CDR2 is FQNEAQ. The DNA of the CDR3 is TGTGCCAGCAGACGAAGCGATAGCGGGGCCACCTACGAGCAGTACTTC. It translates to CASRRSDSGATYEQYF.

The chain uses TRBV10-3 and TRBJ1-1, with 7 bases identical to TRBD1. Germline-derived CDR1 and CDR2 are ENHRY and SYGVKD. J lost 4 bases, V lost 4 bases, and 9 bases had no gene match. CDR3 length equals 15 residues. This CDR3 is CAISVPRQGGTEAFF. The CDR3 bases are TGTGCCATCAGTGTGCCCCGACAGGGAGGCACTGAAGCTTTCTTT.

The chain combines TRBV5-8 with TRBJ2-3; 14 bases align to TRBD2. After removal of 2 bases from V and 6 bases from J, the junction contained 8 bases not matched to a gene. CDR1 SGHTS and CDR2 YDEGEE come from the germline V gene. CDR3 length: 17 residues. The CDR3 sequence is CASSFAGLAGVLDTQYF. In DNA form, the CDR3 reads TGTGCCAGCAGCTTCGCGGGACTAGCGGGGGTGCTGGATACGCAGTATTTT.

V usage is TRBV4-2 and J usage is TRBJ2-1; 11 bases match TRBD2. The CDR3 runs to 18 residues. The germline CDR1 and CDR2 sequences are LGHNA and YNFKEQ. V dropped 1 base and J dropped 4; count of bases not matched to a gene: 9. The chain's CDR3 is CASSQVAGTSGKYNEQFF. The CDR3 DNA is TGTGCCAGCAGCCAAGTCGCAGGGACTAGCGGCAAGTACAATGAGCAGTTCTTC.

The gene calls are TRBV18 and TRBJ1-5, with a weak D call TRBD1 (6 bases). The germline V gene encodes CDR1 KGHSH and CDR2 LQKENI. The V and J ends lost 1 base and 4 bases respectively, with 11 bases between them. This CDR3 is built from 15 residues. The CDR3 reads CASSPQGGGNQPQHF. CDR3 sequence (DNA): TGTGCCAGCTCACCACAGGGGGGAGGGAATCAGCCCCAGCATTTT.

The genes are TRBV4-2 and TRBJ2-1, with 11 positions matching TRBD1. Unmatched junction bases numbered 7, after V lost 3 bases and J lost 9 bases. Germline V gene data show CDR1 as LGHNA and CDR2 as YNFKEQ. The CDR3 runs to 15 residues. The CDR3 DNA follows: TGTGCCAGCAGCCAGCCTGGGACAGGGGGAGGTGAGCAGTTCTTC. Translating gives CASSQPGTGGGEQFF.

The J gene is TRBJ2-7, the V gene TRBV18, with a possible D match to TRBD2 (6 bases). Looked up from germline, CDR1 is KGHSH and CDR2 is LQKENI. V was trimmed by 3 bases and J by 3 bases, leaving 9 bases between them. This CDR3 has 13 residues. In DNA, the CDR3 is TGTGCCAGCTCACCCCAGGGAGGCTACGAGCAGTACTTC. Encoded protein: CASSPQGGYEQYF. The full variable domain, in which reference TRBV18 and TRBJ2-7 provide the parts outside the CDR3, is NAGVMQNPRHLVRRRGQEARLRCSPMKGHSHVYWYRQLPEEGLKFMVYLQKENIIDESGMPKERFSAEFPKEGPSILRIQQVVRGDSAAYFCASSPQGGYEQYFGPGTRLTVT.

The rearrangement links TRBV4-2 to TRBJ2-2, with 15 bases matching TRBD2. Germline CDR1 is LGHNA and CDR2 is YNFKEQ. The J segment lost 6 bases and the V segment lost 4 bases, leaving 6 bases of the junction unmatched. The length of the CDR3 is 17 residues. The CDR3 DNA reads TGTGCCAGCAGCCGACCCGGACTAGCGGGGGGGTCCGGGGAGCTGTTTTTT. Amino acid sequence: CASSRPGLAGGSGELFF.